A single sample is the source of the 14 T cell receptor beta chains below, sequenced in a study of T cell clones after liver transplantation. Sequencing used immunoSEQ multiplex PCR; TCRdb keeps in-frame clones, though not all of them. The sample comprises tens of thousands of clones, around 93% of which are singletons, and approximately 0.92% rests with the top ten. Sequenced material: CD4+ T cells from blood, taken 25 months after liver transplant. The source is a human patient who received a liver transplant. Certain T cells may be donor cells from the graft.

The genes are TRBV4-3 and TRBJ2-3, with 10 bases matching TRBD2. Trimming took 4 bases from V and 0 from J; bases not matched to a gene: 7. This CDR3 region has 17 residues. From germline, CDR1 is LGHNA and CDR2 YSLEER. CDR3 nucleotides: TGCGCCAGCAGCCCGTGGACTAGCGGTACTAGCACAGATACGCAGTATTTT. Its translation: CASSPWTSGTSTDTQYF.

J is TRBJ2-5 and V is TRBV20-1; D is ambiguous. Trimming shortened V by 3 bases and J by 5 bases, and 4 bases separated the two germline ends. CDR1 and CDR2 (germline): DFQATT, SNEGSKA (reference sequence). The CDR3 totals 10 residues. In DNA, the CDR3 is TGCAGTGCTAGGAAGGAGACCCAGTACTTC. Translated: CSARKETQYF.

This chain connects TRBV18 to TRBJ2-2; TRBD1 aligns across 10 bases. The V gene end was trimmed by 3 bases and the J gene end by 2 bases; junction bases not matched to a gene: 0. The CDR3 consists of 15 residues. Per the germline V gene, CDR1 is KGHSH and CDR2 is LQKENI. The CDR3 region has the DNA TGTGCCAGCTCACCGACAGGGGGCAACACCGGGGAGCTGTTTTTT. As protein: CASSPTGGNTGELFF.

V and J are TRBV27 and TRBJ1-1; perhaps TRBD1 as D (6 bases). From germline, CDR1 is MNHEY and CDR2 SMNVEV (reference sequence). The CDR3 covers 16 residues. Trimming took off 8 bases at V and 1 base at J, with 20 bases between the two ends. The CDR3 spells CASWRGGRRGNTEAFF. Written as DNA, the CDR3 is TGTGCCAGCTGGCGAGGGGGTCGTCGCGGGAACACTGAAGCTTTCTTT.

In its sample, this clone was seen once. J is TRBJ2-5 and V is TRBV5-1; D is uncertain. Per the germline V gene, CDR1 is SGHRS and CDR2 is YFSETQ. The CDR3 is made up of 14 amino acids. Trimming shortened V by 0 bases and J by 4 bases, and 10 bases separated the two germline ends. CDR3 sequence: CASSLAGSGETQYF. In DNA form, the CDR3 reads TGCGCCAGCAGCTTGGCCGGCAGTGGAGAGACCCAGTACTTC.

V is TRBV29-1 and J is TRBJ1-5, with 9 bases fitting TRBD1. The CDR3 is 13 residues long. Trimming removed 7 bases from V and 4 bases from J; junction bases left unmatched: 5. Germline V CDR1 and CDR2: SQVTM, ANQGSEA. CDR3 sequence: CSAGTGQNQPQHF. In DNA form, the CDR3 reads TGCAGCGCAGGGACAGGGCAAAATCAGCCCCAGCATTTT.

In its sample, this clone was seen a few times. This CDR3 reads CASSRGRGLYEQYF. CDR3 in DNA: TGTGCCAGCTCACGGGGCAGGGGCCTCTACGAGCAGTACTTC. The chain is built from TRBV18 and TRBJ2-7, with D tentatively TRBD1 (6 bases). The V gene lost 4 bases and the J gene lost 3 bases, with 13 bases spanning the gap. CDR3 length: 14 amino acids. Germline values: CDR1 KGHSH, CDR2 LQKENI.

V gene TRBV19 combines with J gene TRBJ2-5; 14 bases agree with TRBD2. V trimming: 4 bases; J trimming: 5 bases; junction bases outside the gene matches: 6. Germline values: CDR1 LNHDA, CDR2 SQIVND (reference sequence). This CDR3 region has 16 residues. CDR3 amino acids: CASSRGTSGSLETQYF. DNA of the CDR3: TGTGCCAGTAGTAGAGGGACTAGCGGGAGTCTGGAGACCCAGTACTTC.

The gene calls are TRBV7-2 and TRBJ2-7, with TRBD1 matching over 7 bases. This CDR3 is 14 amino acids long. The V gene's germline CDR1 is SGHTA and CDR2 FQGNSA. The trim removed 2 bases at V and 6 bases at J, leaving 7 bases unmatched. CDR3 amino acids: CASSLLTGVTEQYF. In DNA, the CDR3 is TGTGCCAGCAGCTTATTAACAGGGGTCACCGAGCAGTACTTC.

This clone was observed once. This chain links TRBV18 with TRBJ2-7; possible D gene TRBD1, 6 bases. Germline V gives CDR1 KGHSH, CDR2 LQKENI. This CDR3 is built from 14 residues. The ends were cut back, 1 base at V and 3 bases at J, with 10 bases in the middle. This CDR3 reads CASSPRGPGYEQYF. In nucleotides, the CDR3 is TGTGCCAGCTCACCACGGGGGCCGGGCTACGAGCAGTACTTC.

The chain employs TRBV6-6 and TRBJ1-4; D is undetermined. Germline lookup yields CDR1 MNHNY and CDR2 SVGAGI (reference sequence). V was cut by 2 bases and J by 3 bases, with 10 bases left in between. The CDR3 contains 15 residues. As DNA, the CDR3 is TGTGCCAGCAGTTACCATGCCAGCCCTAATGAAAAACTGTTTTTT. Translating it yields CASSYHASPNEKLFF.

By its share, this clone is medium-sized (0.01 to 0.1%). V gene TRBV15 combines with J gene TRBJ1-1; D perhaps matches TRBD1 (5 bases). V was pared by 0 bases and J by 0 bases, with 20 bases between. This CDR3 contains 19 residues. The germline CDR1 and CDR2 sequences are LNHNV and YYDKDF (reference sequence). The CDR3 DNA is TGTGCCACCAGCAGAGATAGGAGTAGGAACGGGGACCTGAACACTGAAGCTTTCTTT. Translating gives CATSRDRSRNGDLNTEAFF. Using reference TRBV15 and TRBJ1-1 for the parts outside the CDR3, the full variable domain is DAMVIQNPRYQVTQFGKPVTLSCSQTLNHNVMYWYQQKSSQAPKLLFHYYDKDFNNEADTPDNFQSRRPNTSFCFLDIRSPGLGDTAMYLCATSRDRSRNGDLNTEAFFGQGTRLTVV.

V usage is TRBV11-3 and J usage is TRBJ1-2; possibly TRBD1 for D (5 bases). Germline assignment: CDR1 SGHNT and CDR2 YENEEA. CDR3 length: 15 amino acids. V dropped 2 bases and J dropped 6 bases, with 16 bases sitting between them. The CDR3 is CASSLSGTPEDGYTF. CDR3 sequence (DNA): TGTGCCAGCAGCTTATCAGGGACCCCGGAGGATGGCTACACCTTC.

This rearrangement joins TRBV9 to TRBJ2-6; 7 nucleotides agree with TRBD2. The V gene's germline CDR1 is SGDLS and CDR2 YYNGEE. CDR3 length equals 17 residues. With V trimmed by 1 base and J by 0 bases, 4 bases remained unmatched. CDR3 sequence (DNA): TGTGCCAGCAGCGTAATTCCGGGAGGCTCTGGGGCCAACGTCCTGACTTTC. This gives the protein CASSVIPGGSGANVLTF.